The next 18 T cell receptor beta chains were all read from a single sample in a study of cytotoxic CD8 clonotypes in ibrutinib-treated CLL. Sequencing was performed with immunoSEQ multiplex PCR; in TCRdb, only in-frame clones are kept and a portion is missing. The sample lists approximately 40,000 clones, 70% occurring once. The material sequenced was PBMCs, taken at disease progression, from a patient treated with ibrutinib. The receptors stem from a human donor with chronic lymphocytic leukemia.

V usage is TRBV4-1 and J usage is TRBJ1-5; no reliable D call. V was trimmed by 0 bases and J by 5 bases, leaving 11 bases between them. CDR1 is MGHRA, CDR2 YSYEKL, per germline. CDR3 size: 15 residues. DNA for the CDR3: TGCGCCAGCAGCCAAGAAGGGCGTTATGATCAGCCCCAGCATTTT. This sequence encodes CASSQEGRYDQPQHF.

The chain employs TRBV6-6 and TRBJ2-7, with D possibly TRBD1 on 6 matching bases. V lost 6 bases and J 2 bases, leaving 14 bases between the germline ends. Germline assignment: CDR1 MNHNY and CDR2 SVGAGI (reference sequence). The CDR3 spans 14 residues. This CDR3 is CASRKRDMAYEQYF. DNA of the CDR3: TGTGCCAGCAGAAAACGGGACATGGCCTACGAGCAGTACTTC.

The gene calls are TRBV11-1 and TRBJ2-7, with D unclear. Germline V gives CDR1 SGHAT, CDR2 FQDESV (reference sequence). This CDR3 comprises 15 residues. The V end lost 5 bases, the J end lost 1 base, and 15 bases lay between the germline ends. CDR3: CASSGRTSPSYEQYF. As DNA, the CDR3 is TGTGCCAGCAGCGGACGAACCAGCCCTTCCTACGAGCAGTACTTC.

The rearrangement joins TRBV29-1 to TRBJ2-2; TRBD2 might be the D (5 bases). CDR3 size: 14 residues. Germline lookup yields CDR1 SQVTM and CDR2 ANQGSEA. V lost 5 bases and J lost 3, with 13 bases in between. The CDR3 DNA reads TGCAGCGTTCGGGGTCGGCCAGACACCGGGGAGCTGTTTTTT. Its translation is CSVRGRPDTGELFF.

The rearrangement links TRBV14 to TRBJ2-5; D call uncertain. Per the germline V gene, CDR1 is SGHDN and CDR2 is FVKESK. This CDR3 comprises 12 residues. With 6 bases removed from V and 5 bases from J, the gap between germline ends came to 10 bases. This CDR3 is CASRHPWETQYF. Here the CDR3 DNA reads TGTGCCAGCAGGCACCCTTGGGAGACCCAGTACTTC.

V usage is TRBV4-2 and J usage is TRBJ1-4; unclear D gene. V gave up 4 bases and J gave up 4 bases, with 16 bases separating them. Germline V gives CDR1 LGHNA, CDR2 YNFKEQ. The CDR3 consists of 16 residues. CDR3 in amino acids: CASSPVSGAYNEKLFF. The DNA of the CDR3 is TGTGCCAGCAGCCCGGTTAGTGGTGCTTATAATGAAAAACTGTTTTTT.

This clone was detected a few times. The chain links TRBV7-2 to TRBJ2-7; D not certain. Germline V lookup: CDR1 SGHTA, CDR2 FQGNSA. The V and J ends lost 1 base and 5 bases respectively, with 9 bases between them. This CDR3 comprises 13 residues. The CDR3 sequence: CASSLVGIDEQYF. In DNA form, the CDR3 reads TGTGCCAGCAGCTTAGTCGGTATCGACGAGCAGTACTTC.

This clone was observed a few times. V gene TRBV19 combines with J gene TRBJ1-5; 7 nucleotides line up with TRBD1. CDR1 LNHDA and CDR2 SQIVND come from the germline V gene (reference sequence). The CDR3 sequence is 13 residues long. With 7 bases clipped from V and 9 bases from J, the junction kept 9 bases outside the gene matches. The CDR3 nucleotides read TGTGCCAGTACCGGCCAGGGGGACGGGCCCCAGCATTTT. Translation: CASTGQGDGPQHF.

This sequence joins TRBV5-1 and TRBJ2-1; 11 positions agree with TRBD2. The CDR3 totals 11 residues. Per germline, CDR1 SGHRS and CDR2 YFSETQ. J was trimmed by 15 bases and V by 2 bases; bases with no gene match: 1. DNA of the CDR3: TGCGCCAGCAGCTTTAGCGGGAGGGCGTTCTTC. It specifies CASSFSGRAFF.

V gene TRBV6-4 combines with J gene TRBJ2-1; D might be TRBD1 (5 bases). The V gene's germline CDR1 is MRHNA and CDR2 SNTAGT. V was pared by 4 bases and J by 0 bases, with 10 bases between. The CDR3 loop spans 15 amino acids. CDR3 residues: CASSVQESSYNEQFF. The CDR3 DNA reads TGTGCCAGCAGTGTACAGGAGAGCTCCTACAATGAGCAGTTCTTC.

The genes are TRBV7-8 and TRBJ2-1; D gene ambiguous. Trimming shortened V by 3 bases and J by 5 bases, and 2 bases separated the two germline ends. The germline gives CDR1 SGHVS, CDR2 FQNEAQ. The CDR3 spans 11 residues. The CDR3 spells CASSFNNEQFF. CDR3 DNA: TGTGCCAGCAGCTTTAACAATGAGCAGTTCTTC. The full variable domain, its missing parts supplied by reference TRBV7-8 and TRBJ2-1, is GAGVSQSPRYKVAKRGQDVALRCDPISGHVSLFWYQQALGQGPEFLTYFQNEAQLDKSGLPSDRFFAERPEGSVSTLKIQRTQQEDSAVYLCASSFNNEQFFGPGTRLTVL.

J is TRBJ2-3 and V is TRBV5-1, with 9 bases matching TRBD1. V was pared by 5 bases and J by 1 base, with 8 bases of the junction left unmatched. The germline V gene encodes CDR1 SGHRS and CDR2 YFSETQ. This CDR3 is 16 amino acids long. CDR3 protein: CASSPGTGFRTDTQYF. The CDR3 DNA reads TGCGCCAGCAGTCCCGGGACAGGGTTTCGCACAGATACGCAGTATTTT.

This chain joins TRBV18 and TRBJ2-2; no clear D gene. Germline-derived CDR1 and CDR2 are KGHSH and LQKENI. V was pared by 2 bases and J by 0 bases, with 7 bases between. The CDR3 spans 15 residues. Here the CDR3 reads CASSPGGSNTGELFF. In DNA, the CDR3 is TGTGCCAGCTCACCAGGCGGATCGAACACCGGGGAGCTGTTTTTT.

This clone appeared a few times. The chain has TRBV19 and TRBJ1-2; 10 nucleotides align to TRBD1. The V gene's germline CDR1 is LNHDA and CDR2 SQIVND (reference sequence). The CDR3 spans 15 residues. V shed 3 bases and J 5 bases; nucleotides not matched to a gene: 6. The CDR3: CASSIRTGGQYGYTF. In DNA form, the CDR3 reads TGTGCCAGTAGTATTAGGACAGGGGGACAATATGGCTACACCTTC.

This chain uses TRBV4-1 with TRBJ1-4; TRBD1 aligns across 10 bases. There are 16 residues in the CDR3. V was clipped by 1 base and J by 5 bases; unmatched bases: 4. The V gene's germline CDR1 is MGHRA and CDR2 YSYEKL. CDR3: CASSQVWGQGNEKLFF. The CDR3 bases are TGCGCCAGCAGCCAAGTCTGGGGACAGGGGAATGAAAAACTGTTTTTT.

V gene TRBV6-5 combines with J gene TRBJ2-7, with TRBD1 identical over 11 bases. Germline V gene data show CDR1 as MNHEY and CDR2 as SVGAGI. This CDR3 has 14 residues. J gave up 7 bases and V 2 bases, and 4 bases lay outside the gene matches. For the CDR3, the DNA is TGTGCCAGCAGTTACGGACAGGGGGCATGGGAGCAGTACTTC. Translation: CASSYGQGAWEQYF.

The genes are TRBV28 and TRBJ2-5; TRBD2 aligns across 9 bases. Germline CDR1 reads MDHEN; CDR2 reads SYDVKM. This CDR3 has 16 amino acids. With V trimmed by 7 bases and J by 5 bases, 14 bases remained unmatched. DNA of the CDR3: TGTGCCAGCACAACGTTTAGCGGGAGACGTCCGGAGACCCAGTACTTC. It specifies CASTTFSGRRPETQYF.

J is TRBJ2-1 and V is TRBV2, with D perhaps TRBD1 or TRBD2 (6 bases each). The CDR3 totals 14 residues. Germline lookup yields CDR1 SNHLY and CDR2 FYNNEI. V dropped 8 bases and J dropped 5 bases, with 16 bases sitting between them. The CDR3 region has the DNA TGTGCCAGCTCCAAGGGGGGCGGAAACAATGAGCAGTTCTTC. It specifies CASSKGGGNNEQFF.